A selection of T cell receptor beta chains follows, all from one sample in a study of T cell responses to AZD1222 COVID-19 vaccine. Sequencing was performed with immunoSEQ multiplex PCR; in TCRdb, only in-frame clones are kept and a portion is missing. The profile shows around 130,000 clones, over 90% of them singletons. The starting material was peripheral blood, obtained on day 0 of AZD1222 vaccination. The receptors shown here come from an adult in good health. Both conserved end residues are part of each CDR3. The D gene is left open where the match is weak. A clone size is listed for some rows: how often the clone was seen (once, few, many), or a class if it is expanded.

CDR3nt: TGTGCCATCAGTGTAGATGACAATCAGCCCCAGCATTTT
CDR3aa: CAISVDDNQPQHF
j_gene: TRBJ1-5
abundance: .
v_gene: TRBV10-3
d_gene: .

CDR3nt: TGCGCCAGCAGCCCCGAAGGCAGCACTGAAGCTTTCTTT
CDR3aa: CASSPEGSTEAFF
j_gene: TRBJ1-1
abundance: .
v_gene: TRBV5-1
d_gene: .

CDR3nt: TGTGCCAGCAGCTTAGCCACAGGGTCGGACCAGTACTTC
CDR3aa: CASSLATGSDQYF
j_gene: TRBJ2-4
abundance: .
v_gene: TRBV11-2
d_gene: .

CDR3nt: TGTGCCAGCTCACCACGAGGAGGGAATCTGGTCACTGAAGCTTTCTTT
CDR3aa: CASSPRGGNLVTEAFF
j_gene: TRBJ1-1
abundance: .
v_gene: TRBV18
d_gene: .

CDR3nt: TGTGCCAGCAGCGCGTGGGGGAAGGGGGCAATTGGCTACACCTTC
CDR3aa: CASSAWGKGAIGYTF
j_gene: TRBJ1-2
abundance: .
v_gene: TRBV9
d_gene: TRBD1

CDR3nt: TGCGCCAGCAGCCAAGGGAAGGGTTCGTCCTACGAGCAGTACTTC
CDR3aa: CASSQGKGSSYEQYF
j_gene: TRBJ2-7
abundance: .
v_gene: TRBV4-1
d_gene: .

CDR3nt: TGTGCCAGCAGTGACATAGGGACAGGCTCCTACGAGCAGTACTTC
CDR3aa: CASSDIGTGSYEQYF
j_gene: TRBJ2-7
abundance: .
v_gene: TRBV27
d_gene: TRBD1

CDR3nt: TGCAGCGCCCAGGCGGAGGGGGGTAAGAACACTGAAGCTTTCTTT
CDR3aa: CSAQAEGGKNTEAFF
j_gene: TRBJ1-1
abundance: .
v_gene: TRBV29-1
d_gene: .

CDR3nt: TGCAGTGCTAGACAGAACACTGAAGCTTTCTTT
CDR3aa: CSARQNTEAFF
j_gene: TRBJ1-1
abundance: .
v_gene: TRBV20-1
d_gene: .

CDR3nt: TGTGCCAGCAGCTTAGGAGTGAACACTGAAGCTTTCTTT
CDR3aa: CASSLGVNTEAFF
j_gene: TRBJ1-1
abundance: .
v_gene: TRBV5-4
d_gene: .

CDR3nt: TGTGCCAGCAGTTTAGGGGGGAGCTCCTACGAGCAGTACTTC
CDR3aa: CASSLGGSSYEQYF
j_gene: TRBJ2-7
abundance: .
v_gene: TRBV27
d_gene: .

CDR3nt: TGTGCCAGCAGCCGTATGGACAGGGAATTGGACAATGAGCAGTTCTTC
CDR3aa: CASSRMDRELDNEQFF
j_gene: TRBJ2-1
abundance: .
v_gene: TRBV28
d_gene: TRBD1

CDR3nt: TGTGCCAGCAGCCTACAGCCTTACAACTATGGCTACACCTTC
CDR3aa: CASSLQPYNYGYTF
j_gene: TRBJ1-2
abundance: .
v_gene: TRBV6-5
d_gene: .

CDR3nt: TGTGCCAGCAGTTACAATGGAAACACCATATATTTT
CDR3aa: CASSYNGNTIYF
j_gene: TRBJ1-3
abundance: .
v_gene: TRBV6-5
d_gene: .

CDR3nt: TGTGCCAGCAGAAACTACGGGAATGAGCAGTTCTTC
CDR3aa: CASRNYGNEQFF
j_gene: TRBJ2-1
abundance: .
v_gene: TRBV25-1
d_gene: .

CDR3nt: TGTGCCATCAGTGAGTCCAGGGAGGGCTATGGCTACACCTTC
CDR3aa: CAISESREGYGYTF
j_gene: TRBJ1-2
abundance: .
v_gene: TRBV10-3
d_gene: .

CDR3nt: TGTGCCAGCAGTTGGGGGACTAGCGGGGTCCAAGAGACCCAGTACTTC
CDR3aa: CASSWGTSGVQETQYF
j_gene: TRBJ2-5
abundance: .
v_gene: TRBV6-5
d_gene: TRBD2

CDR3nt: TGCAGCGTTGAGGAGGGGACGCGCGGTGAAAAACTGTTTTTT
CDR3aa: CSVEEGTRGEKLFF
j_gene: TRBJ1-4
abundance: .
v_gene: TRBV29-1
d_gene: .

CDR3nt: TGTGCCAGCAGTCCCGGGGCGCCGGATGGCTACACCTTC
CDR3aa: CASSPGAPDGYTF
j_gene: TRBJ1-2
abundance: .
v_gene: TRBV6-5
d_gene: .

CDR3nt: TGTGCCAGCGATGACTGGGACGGATACACCGGGGAGCTGTTTTTT
CDR3aa: CASDDWDGYTGELFF
j_gene: TRBJ2-2
abundance: .
v_gene: TRBV5-8
d_gene: .

CDR3nt: TGTGCCAGCAGCTCTTCCGGGACGGATATAACTTTTAACTATGGCTACACCTTC
CDR3aa: CASSSSGTDITFNYGYTF
j_gene: TRBJ1-2
abundance: once
v_gene: TRBV7-9
d_gene: .

CDR3nt: TGTGCCAGCTCACCAGTCAGCCTGTCGGCGTCATCCTACGAGCAGTACTTC
CDR3aa: CASSPVSLSASSYEQYF
j_gene: TRBJ2-7
abundance: .
v_gene: TRBV18
d_gene: .

CDR3nt: TGTGCCATCAGACAGGACAGCTATGGCTACACCTTC
CDR3aa: CAIRQDSYGYTF
j_gene: TRBJ1-2
abundance: .
v_gene: TRBV10-3
d_gene: .

CDR3nt: TGTGCCAGCAGCGGGGGAAACACCATATATTTT
CDR3aa: CASSGGNTIYF
j_gene: TRBJ1-3
abundance: .
v_gene: TRBV9
d_gene: .

CDR3nt: TGTGCCTGTAAAGGGTCAGGGTATGGCTACACCTTC
CDR3aa: CACKGSGYGYTF
j_gene: TRBJ1-2
abundance: .
v_gene: TRBV30
d_gene: .

CDR3nt: TGTGCCAGCAGTGACTCGGGCGGGGGTAGCACAGATACGCAGTATTTT
CDR3aa: CASSDSGGGSTDTQYF
j_gene: TRBJ2-3
abundance: .
v_gene: TRBV6-4
d_gene: TRBD2

CDR3nt: TGTGCCAGCAGTAGACAGGGAGGAACTGAAGCTTTCTTT
CDR3aa: CASSRQGGTEAFF
j_gene: TRBJ1-1
abundance: once
v_gene: TRBV6-5
d_gene: TRBD1

CDR3nt: TGCGCCAGCAGCCCCCCCAGCCTCATTAATGAAAAACTGTTTTTT
CDR3aa: CASSPPSLINEKLFF
j_gene: TRBJ1-4
abundance: .
v_gene: TRBV4-1
d_gene: .

CDR3nt: TGTGCCAGCAGTTCTGACAGGGGGGACTATGGCTACACCTTC
CDR3aa: CASSSDRGDYGYTF
j_gene: TRBJ1-2
abundance: .
v_gene: TRBV6-5
d_gene: TRBD1

CDR3nt: TGCGCCAGCAGTACTAGCGGGCAAGAGACCCAGTACTTC
CDR3aa: CASSTSGQETQYF
j_gene: TRBJ2-5
abundance: .
v_gene: TRBV10-2
d_gene: TRBD2

CDR3nt: TGTGCCAGCAGCCAAGATAGCGGGGCCGAGACCTACGAGCAATACTTC
CDR3aa: CASSQDSGAETYEQYF
j_gene: TRBJ2-7
abundance: .
v_gene: TRBV3-1/TRBV3-2
d_gene: TRBD2

CDR3nt: TGTGCCAGCAGCATCGACGGGACTAGCGGAAAGAACACCGGGGAGCTGTTTTTT
CDR3aa: CASSIDGTSGKNTGELFF
j_gene: TRBJ2-2
abundance: .
v_gene: TRBV9
d_gene: TRBD2